This is a list of T cell receptor beta chains from one sample in a study of shared clonotypes between healthy human individuals. Produced via immunoSEQ multiplex PCR; TCRdb's table is partial and in-frame only. The sample lists approximately 2.1 million clones; more than 85% were seen once. Source material: naive CD4+ T cells from PBMCs. These TCRs come from a young man in good health. Some clones in this sample may be carry-over from other donors' samples. CDR3s include the opening cysteine and the closing phenylalanine or tryptophan. The D gene is left open where the match is weak. The size entry is marked missing in some rows and otherwise reads once, few, many or a size class.

V gene	D gene	J gene	clone size	CDR3 DNA	CDR3 protein
TRBV21-1	-	TRBJ1-4	-	TGTGCCAGCAGCAAATACACAGGGTCCCATGAAAAACTGTTTTTT	CASSKYTGSHEKLFF
TRBV5-1	-	TRBJ2-1	-	TGCGCCAGCAGCTTGGCCGGGGCCCCGCCCAATGAGCAGTTCTTC	CASSLAGAPPNEQFF
TRBV27	TRBD1	TRBJ1-5	-	TGTGCCAGCTCCTGGGGACAGGGCGAGGGTCAGCCCCAGCATTTT	CASSWGQGEGQPQHF
TRBV30	-	TRBJ1-2	-	TGTGCCTGGAGTGTACGGCCGGACGTTAACTATGGCTACACCTTC	CAWSVRPDVNYGYTF
TRBV19	TRBD1	TRBJ2-3	-	TGTGCCAGTAGGCGACGACCCGGGACAGGGACGACAGATACGCAGTATTTT	CASRRRPGTGTTDTQYF
TRBV9	TRBD2	TRBJ2-7	-	TGTGCCAGCAGCGTAGGGACTAGCGGGAGAGGATCCTACGAGCAGTACTTC	CASSVGTSGRGSYEQYF
TRBV7-8	-	TRBJ2-7	once	TGTGCCAGCAGCTCAGGACTGAGGGGAGGTAGCGGACCCTACGAGCAGTACTTC	CASSSGLRGGSGPYEQYF
TRBV27	-	TRBJ1-2	-	TGTGCCAGAAACAAATCCGGACAGAACTATGGCTACACCTTC	CARNKSGQNYGYTF
TRBV29-1	TRBD2	TRBJ2-1	-	TGCAGCGTTGACCGCGGGAGTAATGAGCAGTTCTTC	CSVDRGSNEQFF
TRBV27	-	TRBJ2-7	once	TGTGCCAGCAGTTGGTGGGAGAGGTACGAGCAGTACTTC	CASSWWERYEQYF
TRBV7-3	-	TRBJ2-5	-	TGTGCCAGCAGCCCCCTAAGAGGGCCCCAAGAGACCCAGTACTTC	CASSPLRGPQETQYF
TRBV6-5	-	TRBJ1-3	once	TGTGCCAGCAGTTATGGTCCGGCTTACTCTGGAAACACCATATATTTT	CASSYGPAYSGNTIYF
TRBV7-2	TRBD2	TRBJ2-3	-	TGTGCCAGCAGCTTGGTATCTGGGAGTACTAGCGGGGTCACAGATACGCAGTATTTT	CASSLVSGSTSGVTDTQYF
TRBV27	-	TRBJ1-1	-	TGTGCCAGCAGTTCGATTAATGTACAGTTGGGGGCTTTCTTT	CASSSINVQLGAFF
TRBV25-1	-	TRBJ2-7	-	TGTGCCAGCAGTGAAAACTCTTTCGGCGACGAGCAGTACTTC	CASSENSFGDEQYF
TRBV5-1	TRBD2	TRBJ2-1	-	TGCGCCAGCAGCTTGGAGGGACTAGCGGGAGGGTGGGACAATGAGCAGTTCTTC	CASSLEGLAGGWDNEQFF
TRBV7-2	-	TRBJ1-1	-	TGTGCCAGCAGCTTAAGGACACCCGGGAGGGGGGTGAACACTGAAGCTTTCTTT	CASSLRTPGRGVNTEAFF
TRBV4-2	TRBD1	TRBJ1-6	once	TGTGCCAGCAGGTACACAGGGGTATCGGATTCACCCCTCCACTTT	CASRYTGVSDSPLHF
TRBV5-1	TRBD2	TRBJ2-2	once	TGCGCCAGCGCGGGTAGCGGGAGCACCGGGGAGCTGTTTTTT	CASAGSGSTGELFF
TRBV29-1	-	TRBJ1-1	-	TGCAGCGTTGAAACCCCCCCTAATTTGAGGGAAAGGGGCAGTGAAGCTTTCTTT	CSVETPPNLRERGSEAFF
TRBV18	TRBD1	TRBJ2-1	-	TGTGCCAGCTCACCGGGACAGGGACCCAATGAGCAGTTCTTC	CASSPGQGPNEQFF
TRBV5-6	TRBD1	TRBJ1-3	once	TGTGCCAGCAGGGGAGACAGGGGGCTCGGAAACACCATATATTTT	CASRGDRGLGNTIYF
TRBV30	-	TRBJ1-1	few	TGTGCCTGGAGCCCGGAGATTGAAGCTTTCTTT	CAWSPEIEAFF
TRBV10-1	-	TRBJ2-5	-	TGCGCCAGCAGTGCCCCCAGGGGGGGGTCGAGGGGGACCCAGTACTTC	CASSAPRGGSRGTQYF
TRBV14	-	TRBJ2-2	-	TGTGCCAGCAGCCAACATTACCGTGCCGGGGAGCTGTTTTTT	CASSQHYRAGELFF
TRBV6-1	TRBD2	TRBJ2-7	-	TGTGCCAGCAGTGAAATAAGTGGGGGGGTAGACGAGCAGTACTTC	CASSEISGGVDEQYF
TRBV7-9	-	TRBJ1-2	once	TGTGCCAGCAGCTTAGCGGCGGAGCTTGGCTACACCTTC	CASSLAAELGYTF
TRBV9	TRBD2	TRBJ2-1	-	TGTGCCAGCAGCGTTGGCGGGAGCTACAATGAGCAGTTCTTC	CASSVGGSYNEQFF
TRBV9	-	TRBJ1-4	-	TGTGCCAGCAGCGTAGCGGCAGGGAGGGAAAAACTGTTTTTT	CASSVAAGREKLFF
TRBV7-9	TRBD2	TRBJ2-7	-	TGTGCCAGCAGCTTCAGCGGGGATTCCTACGAGCAGTACTTC	CASSFSGDSYEQYF
TRBV15	TRBD1	TRBJ1-4	-	TGTGCCACCAGCAGGTCCACAGGGGGAACTAATGAAAAACTGTTTTTT	CATSRSTGGTNEKLFF
TRBV7-2	-	TRBJ1-1	-	TGTGCCAGCAGCTTAGCGGAGGGACGCGGTGGAGCTTTCTTT	CASSLAEGRGGAFF
TRBV7-2	-	TRBJ2-2	-	TGTGCCAGCAGCCAGTTTTCAAGCGGGAACACCGGGGAGCTGTTTTTT	CASSQFSSGNTGELFF
TRBV9	TRBD2	TRBJ2-1	-	TGTGCCAGCAGCGCACTAGCGGGAAGTTGGAATGAGCAGTTCTTC	CASSALAGSWNEQFF
TRBV5-5	TRBD1	TRBJ2-7	-	TGTGCCAGCAGCACGGGGACAGCATCCTACGAGCAGTACTTC	CASSTGTASYEQYF
TRBV11-2	-	TRBJ2-4	-	TGTGCCAGTCGTATCTTAGCCAAAAACATTCAGTACTTC	CASRILAKNIQYF
TRBV25-1	TRBD2	TRBJ2-7	-	TGTGCCAGCAGTGAAATTGAGTTGAGCGGGAGGGCCATCGAGCAGTACTTC	CASSEIELSGRAIEQYF
TRBV2	-	TRBJ2-7	-	TGTGCCAGCAGTGATCAAGACAGCTCCTACGAGCAGTACTTC	CASSDQDSSYEQYF
TRBV11-2	-	TRBJ2-5	-	TGTGCCAGCAGCCCCCCCTTTTCTCGGGTTGAGACCCAGTACTTC	CASSPPFSRVETQYF
TRBV4-1	TRBD1	TRBJ1-2	-	TGCGCCAGCAGCCAATTACCGACAGGGTCCTATGGCTACACCTTC	CASSQLPTGSYGYTF
TRBV7-3	TRBD2	TRBJ2-1	-	TGTGCCAGCAGCTTAACCGGGTCTAGCGGAGCGGAGGTCTTC	CASSLTGSSGAEVF
TRBV5-1	-	TRBJ1-3	-	TGCGCCAGCAGCTCCGGGACATCGGACACCATATATTTT	CASSSGTSDTIYF
TRBV29-1	TRBD2	TRBJ2-3	few	TGCAGCGTTAGCGGGAGGGCCACAGATACGCAGTATTTT	CSVSGRATDTQYF
TRBV7-3	-	TRBJ1-4	-	TGTGCCACCTATCCCAGGGCCGTCGAAAAACTGTTTTTT	CATYPRAVEKLFF
TRBV28	-	TRBJ1-2	-	TGTGCCAGCAGTTTGTTGGGGGGCTATGGCTACACCTTC	CASSLLGGYGYTF
TRBV29-1	TRBD1	TRBJ2-7	-	TGCAGCGTTGCAACCGGGACAGGGGACGAGCAGTACTTC	CSVATGTGDEQYF
TRBV4-1	TRBD2	TRBJ2-7	-	TGCGCCAGCAGCCAATATGGGGTGCCTAGCGGGTCGGGTGAGCAGTACTTC	CASSQYGVPSGSGEQYF
TRBV7-9	TRBD1	TRBJ1-4	-	TGTGCCAGCAGCTTAGCATATTCGGAGGGGGCTGGCGAAAAACTGTTTTTT	CASSLAYSEGAGEKLFF
TRBV28	-	TRBJ2-3	-	TGTGCCAGCGCGCCCTCAATTCGCACAGATACGCAGTATTTT	CASAPSIRTDTQYF
TRBV7-9	-	TRBJ1-4	-	TGTGCCAGCAGCTTAGGCCGGATTAATGAAAAACTGTTTTTT	CASSLGRINEKLFF
TRBV19	-	TRBJ1-2	once	TGTGCCACCAGTGGATCCCGGGACCGAGGACGCTATGGCTACATCTTC	CATSGSRDRGRYGYIF
TRBV6-1	-	TRBJ1-1	-	TGTGCCAGCAAGGGACGGTTGAACACTGAAGCTTTCTTT	CASKGRLNTEAFF
TRBV2	-	TRBJ2-2	-	TGTGCCAGCGGCGGCAGGGCCCGTGACACCGGGGAGCTGTTTTTT	CASGGRARDTGELFF
TRBV27	-	TRBJ2-7	-	TGTGCCAGCACCCACTCGAGGGGGCGGGACAGAGACCCCTACGAGCAGTACTTC	CASTHSRGRDRDPYEQYF